The clone carrying this TCR beta chain has ten or more counts. Its antigen is still unknown. These data are taken from a study of T-cell reconstitution after alpha-beta-depleted transplantation in children. Germline V gene data show CDR1 as MDHEN and CDR2 as SYDVKM. Trimming pared 4 bases from V and 0 bases from J, leaving 10 bases between. The CDR3 totals 16 residues. Researchers prepared the TCRbeta library using unique molecular identifiers, the study reports. In TCRdb, the PCR reads were re-called with MiXCR into one record per CDR3 protein. Of hundreds of thousands of distinct CDR3 sequences in the sample, 9.5% to 13% were seen once. Findings and limits, study-wide: Newly produced T cells mostly provided counts and TCRbeta diversity after one year, as hyperexpanded clones declined. In patients about two months after transplant, alpha-beta T cells reportedly arose from several hundred expanded graft clones. Surviving recipient T cells and thymic progenitors accounted for the high day-60 TCRbeta diversity observed in some patients.

V usage is TRBV28 and J usage is TRBJ1-6; D is undetermined. The clonotype comes from a male patient between 2 and 15 years old who had a stem cell transplant for chronic granulomatous disease, so the T cells may come from the graft donor. The sample in question was peripheral blood, obtained 180 days after TCRalphabeta/CD19-depleted stem cell transplant. The CDR3 protein is CASSSTATSYNSPLHF. CDR3 in DNA: TGTGCCAGCAGTTCAACAGCGACCTCCTATAATTCACCCCTCCACTTT.